This entry features one TCR beta chain sequence. This record comes from a study of blood T cell repertoires in COVID-19. The CDR3 runs to 15 residues. V dropped 3 bases and J dropped 0; count of bases not matched to a gene: 3. CDR1 MGHRA and CDR2 YSYEKL come from the germline V gene. In the authors' methods: Reference gene primer amplification in the assay estimated nucleated cell counts. Clones were read by immunoSEQ multiplex PCR, and TCRdb kept only the in-frame ones, dropping some. The DNA was the basis for D and trimming; V, J and clone size are from that table. The data show approximately 450,000 clones, roughly 90% seen once.

The clonotype comes from a woman aged 30 to 39 with acute or convalescent COVID-19. The V and J genes are TRBV4-1 and TRBJ2-7; 9 nucleotides match TRBD1. The sequenced sample was peripheral blood. This CDR3 reads CASSHYRGPSYEQYF. CDR3 DNA sequence: TGCGCCAGCAGCCACTACAGGGGGCCCTCCTACGAGCAGTACTTC.